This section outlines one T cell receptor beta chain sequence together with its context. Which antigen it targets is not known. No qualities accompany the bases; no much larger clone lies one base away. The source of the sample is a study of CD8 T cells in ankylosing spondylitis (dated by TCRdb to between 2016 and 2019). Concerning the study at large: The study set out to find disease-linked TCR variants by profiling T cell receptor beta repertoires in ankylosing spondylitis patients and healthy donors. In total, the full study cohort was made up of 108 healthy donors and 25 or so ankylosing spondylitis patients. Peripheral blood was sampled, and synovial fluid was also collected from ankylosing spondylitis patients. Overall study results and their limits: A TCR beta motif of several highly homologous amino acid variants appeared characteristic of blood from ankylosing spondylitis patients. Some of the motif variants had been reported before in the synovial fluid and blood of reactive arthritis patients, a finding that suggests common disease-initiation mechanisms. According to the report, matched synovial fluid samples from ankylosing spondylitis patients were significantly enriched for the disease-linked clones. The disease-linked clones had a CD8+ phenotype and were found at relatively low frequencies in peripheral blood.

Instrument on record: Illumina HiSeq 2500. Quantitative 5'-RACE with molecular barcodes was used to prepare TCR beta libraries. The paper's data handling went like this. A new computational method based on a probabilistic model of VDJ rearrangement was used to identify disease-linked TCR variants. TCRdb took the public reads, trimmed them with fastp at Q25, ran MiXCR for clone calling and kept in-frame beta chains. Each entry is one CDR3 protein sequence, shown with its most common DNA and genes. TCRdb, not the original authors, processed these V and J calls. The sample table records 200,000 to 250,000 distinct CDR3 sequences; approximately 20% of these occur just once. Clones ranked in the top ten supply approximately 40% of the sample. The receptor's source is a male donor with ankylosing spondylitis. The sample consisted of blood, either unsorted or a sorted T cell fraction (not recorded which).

CDR3 reads: CASSYSGEMNTEAFF. The DNA is as follows: TGTGCCAGCAGTTACTCGGGAGAGATGAACACTGAAGCTTTCTTT. This chain joins TRBV6-5 to TRBJ1-1; the D gene remains uncertain. V was cut back by 0 bases and J by 0 bases, leaving a gap of 8 bases between them. Based on the germline V gene, the CDR1 and CDR2 sequences are MNHEY and SVGAGI. Spanning cysteine to phenylalanine, the CDR3 consists of 15 amino acids. Just the 45-base CDR3 DNA is kept, in frame starting at base 1.